These T cell receptor beta chains were read from a single sample in a study of Ad26.COV2.S vaccination and SARS-CoV-2 variants. Produced via immunoSEQ multiplex PCR; TCRdb's table is partial and in-frame only. The sample consists of 300,000 to 350,000 clones, 85% to 90% of them appearing once. The sample here was peripheral blood, taken in a trial of Ad26.COV2.S vaccine versus placebo. The receptors were sampled from a person aged 18-60 years who received the Ad26.COV2.S COVID-19 vaccine or a placebo. The CDR3 runs from the conserved cysteine through the conserved F or W. D genes are given only for firm matches. Expanded clones get a size class; other rows say once, few or many, or leave the size out.

V	J	D	size	DNA	CDR3
TRBV7-6	TRBJ2-3	TRBD2	NA	TGTGCCAGCAGCTTAGGAGCGGGACCTAGCACAGATACGCAGTATTTT	CASSLGAGPSTDTQYF
TRBV5-1	TRBJ1-1	NA	once	TGCGCCAGCAGCTTGGGCCCCCAGACTTTCTTT	CASSLGPQTFF
TRBV7-6	TRBJ1-6	NA	once	TGTGCCAGCAGCTTAACTCCAGGGTCAGACAATTCACCCCTCCACTTT	CASSLTPGSDNSPLHF
TRBV29-1	TRBJ1-4	NA	NA	TGCAGCGGTCGGAAAACAACTAATGAAAAACTGTTTTTT	CSGRKTTNEKLFF
TRBV4-1	TRBJ1-6	NA	NA	TGCGCCAGCAGCCAAGCTCAGGGGCTCAATTCACCCCTCCACTTT	CASSQAQGLNSPLHF
TRBV9	TRBJ2-5	NA	once	TGTGCCAGCAGCCCTAACCACTGGGACCAGACCCAGTACTTC	CASSPNHWDQTQYF
TRBV29-1	TRBJ2-1	NA	NA	TGCAGCGTTGAAGGGCAGGTCCTAAACAATGAGCAGTTCTTC	CSVEGQVLNNEQFF
TRBV4-3	TRBJ2-1	TRBD1	NA	TGCGCCAGCAGCCAAGAGCTCTGGGTTGTCAGACAGGGTGAGGGTGAGCAGTTCTTC	CASSQELWVVRQGEGEQFF
TRBV11-3	TRBJ1-2	TRBD1	NA	TGTGCCAGCAGCTTAGTCGGGACAGGGCGTACTAACTATGGCTACACCTTC	CASSLVGTGRTNYGYTF
TRBV7-6	TRBJ1-1	TRBD1	NA	TGTGCCAGCAGCCAAAACAGGGGGAACACTGAAGCTTTCTTT	CASSQNRGNTEAFF
TRBV19	TRBJ1-2	NA	NA	TGTGCCAGTACGGGGGGGCCCTACTATGGCTACACCTTC	CASTGGPYYGYTF
TRBV7-9	TRBJ2-3	TRBD2	NA	TGTGCCAGCAGCTTAGGTAGCGGGGGGGCCACAGATACGCAGTATTTT	CASSLGSGGATDTQYF
TRBV14	TRBJ1-1	TRBD1	NA	TGTGCCAGCAGCCAAGTTCCCCACAGGGGGTACACTGAAGCTTTCTTT	CASSQVPHRGYTEAFF
TRBV6-6	TRBJ1-1	NA	NA	TGTGCCAGCAGTTATGTCAACACTGAAGCTTTCTTT	CASSYVNTEAFF
TRBV30	TRBJ1-2	NA	NA	TGTGCCTGTAGGACGGGGGGCCTCAGCGGTGGCTACACCTTC	CACRTGGLSGGYTF
TRBV5-6	TRBJ2-7	NA	NA	TGTGCCAGCGGGCCTTCTGCGGAGGATCCCTACGAGCAGTACTTC	CASGPSAEDPYEQYF
TRBV19	TRBJ1-5	TRBD1	NA	TGTGCCAGTAGTTCACAGGGGATTGCTTCGCCCCAGCATTTT	CASSSQGIASPQHF
TRBV27	TRBJ1-4	NA	NA	TGTGCCAGCGCGGGGCTTAACAAAAATGAAAAACTGTTTTTT	CASAGLNKNEKLFF
TRBV5-5	TRBJ1-3	NA	NA	TGTGCCAGCAGCTTCGATCCTGGAAACACCATATATTTT	CASSFDPGNTIYF
TRBV27	TRBJ2-7	TRBD1	NA	TGTGCCAGCAGCCGGTGGACAGGGTCCTACGAGCAGTACTTC	CASSRWTGSYEQYF
TRBV24-1	TRBJ2-1	TRBD2	NA	TGTGCCACCAGTGATAGGCGGGGGGCCTACAATGAGCAGTTCTTC	CATSDRRGAYNEQFF
TRBV5-4	TRBJ1-1	NA	NA	TGTGCCAGCAGCCTTGATTTAACGACTGAAGCTTTCTTT	CASSLDLTTEAFF